Listed below are T cell receptor beta chains from one sample, sequenced in a study of identical twins. One entry per CDR3 protein, called by TCRdb with MiXCR from the 5' RACE reads. The sample includes roughly 500,000 distinct CDR3 sequences, approximately 22% of them seen just once. The same sample was also used in a study of T cells expressing NK-cell markers.

Sequencing was done on a sample of CD4+ T cells sorted from blood. All receptors derive from a woman aged 18-35 years in good health. Each CDR3 is given with its conserved first and last residue. A D gene is named only where the DNA matches it firmly. Not every row has a clone size; where given, it reads once, few, many or a size class.

D	J	V	size	CDR3	DNA
NA	TRBJ2-1	TRBV5-4	NA	CASSTHGPDNEQFF	TGTGCCAGCAGCACCCATGGGCCCGACAATGAGCAGTTCTTC
NA	TRBJ2-1	TRBV11-2	few	CATGLSRNYNEQFF	TGTGCCACGGGGTTGTCTAGGAACTACAATGAGCAGTTCTTC
TRBD1	TRBJ2-1	TRBV4-3	many	CASSLRSGQGGNEQFF	TGCGCCAGCAGCCTTAGATCCGGACAGGGGGGGAATGAGCAGTTCTTC
NA	TRBJ2-7	TRBV6-5	NA	CATTAKGGQYF	TGTGCCACCACCGCAAAGGGTGGCCAGTACTTC
NA	TRBJ2-3	TRBV12-3/TRBV12-4	many	CASSLSPSTDTQYF	TGCGCCAGCAGCTTGAGCCCTAGCACAGATACGCAGTATTTT
TRBD1	TRBJ2-5	TRBV25-1	NA	CASSAEGQLTETQYF	TGTGCCAGCAGTGCCGAGGGACAGCTCACAGAGACCCAGTACTTC
NA	TRBJ2-2	TRBV7-8	few	CANRWDLGTGELFF	TGTGCCAACAGATGGGACTTAGGGACCGGGGAGCTGTTTTTT
TRBD2	TRBJ2-1	TRBV20-1	few	CSARDGTSGTNEQFF	TGCAGTGCTAGAGACGGGACTAGCGGGACTAATGAGCAGTTCTTC
TRBD2	TRBJ2-1	TRBV29-1	few	CSVEGLAGRFNEQFF	TGCAGCGTAGAAGGGCTAGCGGGAAGGTTTAATGAGCAGTTCTTC
NA	TRBJ1-6	TRBV20-1	many	CSADGGGARNSPLHF	TGCAGTGCTGACGGCGGAGGGGCCCGCAATTCACCCCTCCACTTT
TRBD2	TRBJ2-1	TRBV6-2/TRBV6-3	few	CASSLLLAGPNNEQFF	TGTGCCAGCAGCCTACTCCTAGCGGGGCCTAACAATGAGCAGTTCTTC
NA	TRBJ2-3	TRBV3-1	few	CASSQVGDTQYF	TGTGCCAGCAGTCAAGTAGGGGATACGCAGTATTTT
NA	TRBJ2-7	TRBV4-3	NA	CASSQGSPGHYEQYF	TGCGCCAGCAGCCAAGGGTCGCCGGGGCACTACGAGCAGTACTTC
TRBD2	TRBJ2-5	TRBV7-2	once	CASSPGTSGSQETQYF	TGTGCCAGCAGCCCCGGGACTAGCGGGTCCCAAGAGACCCAGTACTTC
TRBD1	TRBJ1-1	TRBV20-1	NA	CSAPNRGSTEAFF	TGCAGTGCTCCTAACAGGGGGAGCACTGAAGCTTTCTTT
NA	TRBJ2-7	TRBV5-1	NA	CASRGSRGAHEQYF	TGCGCCAGCAGAGGATCCAGGGGTGCCCACGAGCAGTACTTC
TRBD1	TRBJ1-5	TRBV20-1	few	CSAPRTGEEQPQHF	TGCAGTGCGCCTCGGACAGGGGAAGAACAGCCCCAGCATTTT
TRBD2	TRBJ2-7	TRBV7-9	NA	CASRERGSSYEEYF	TGTGCCAGCCGGGAGCGGGGGAGCTCCTACGAGGAGTACTTC
NA	TRBJ1-2	TRBV5-1	NA	CASSEEAVQVGYTF	TGCGCCAGCAGCGAGGAGGCGGTTCAAGTAGGCTACACCTTC
TRBD1	TRBJ2-7	TRBV24-1	many	CATSTRRDRGRYEQYF	TGTGCCACCAGTACGCGCCGGGACAGGGGGCGCTACGAGCAGTACTTC
NA	TRBJ1-1	TRBV25-1	NA	CASDRGDTEAFF	TGTGCCAGCGACCGGGGGGACACTGAAGCTTTCTTT
NA	TRBJ2-5	TRBV6-1	NA	CASTTGRTETQYF	TGTGCCAGCACCACGGGCAGGACAGAGACCCAGTACTTC
NA	TRBJ2-7	TRBV5-1	NA	CASSLEGVKQYF	TGCGCCAGCAGCTTGGAGGGGGTGAAGCAGTACTTC
TRBD1	TRBJ2-2	TRBV10-3	few	CAIKGQGASGELFF	TGTGCCATCAAGGGACAGGGGGCGTCCGGGGAGCTGTTTTTT
NA	TRBJ1-2	TRBV29-1	NA	CSVGQGGGYTF	TGCAGCGTCGGACAAGGCGGGGGCTACACCTTC
NA	TRBJ1-1	TRBV7-9	few	CASSIPGTRMNTEAFF	TGTGCCAGCAGCATACCAGGGACCCGCATGAACACTGAAGCTTTCTTT
NA	TRBJ1-2	TRBV7-9	few	CASSPSARGGYTF	TGTGCCAGCAGCCCCTCAGCCCGTGGCGGCTACACCTTC
NA	TRBJ1-4	TRBV20-1	few	CSARAPDSTEKLFF	TGCAGTGCTAGAGCCCCGGACAGCACTGAAAAACTGTTTTTT
TRBD2	TRBJ2-7	TRBV6-5	few	CASSYSTSGSSEQYF	TGTGCCAGCAGTTACTCTACTAGCGGGAGTTCCGAGCAGTACTTC
NA	TRBJ2-1	TRBV6-2/TRBV6-3	NA	CASSYRPNEQFF	TGTGCCAGCAGTTACCGACCGAATGAGCAGTTCTTC
NA	TRBJ1-1	TRBV5-1	NA	CASSGGTHNTEAFF	TGCGCCAGCAGCGGCGGGACGCATAACACTGAAGCTTTCTTT
NA	TRBJ1-1	TRBV3-1	NA	CASSSTGAEAFF	TGTGCCAGCAGCTCTACGGGGGCTGAAGCTTTCTTT
NA	TRBJ2-1	TRBV20-1	NA	CSAKPLSQQFF	TGCAGTGCAAAACCCCTTTCCCAGCAGTTCTTC
NA	TRBJ1-2	TRBV10-3	NA	CAISAPFPNYGYTF	TGTGCCATCAGCGCACCTTTCCCGAACTATGGCTACACCTTC
NA	TRBJ2-3	TRBV7-6	NA	CASSLVSPPARFSTDTQYF	TGTGCCAGCAGCTTAGTTTCCCCGCCGGCCCGATTTAGCACAGATACGCAGTATTTT
NA	TRBJ2-2	TRBV10-3	NA	CATGGTSNTGELFF	TGTGCCACCGGCGGGACATCGAACACCGGGGAGCTGTTTTTT
NA	TRBJ2-7	TRBV20-1	few	CSAFSTGGRSYEQYF	TGCAGTGCTTTTTCGACCGGGGGCCGCTCCTACGAGCAGTACTTC
NA	TRBJ2-3	TRBV20-1	NA	CSARPYVRGTDTQYF	TGCAGTGCTAGACCTTATGTCCGGGGCACAGATACGCAGTATTTT
TRBD1	TRBJ2-4	TRBV7-9	few	CASSLGQVENIQYF	TGTGCCAGCAGCTTGGGACAGGTCGAAAACATTCAGTACTTC